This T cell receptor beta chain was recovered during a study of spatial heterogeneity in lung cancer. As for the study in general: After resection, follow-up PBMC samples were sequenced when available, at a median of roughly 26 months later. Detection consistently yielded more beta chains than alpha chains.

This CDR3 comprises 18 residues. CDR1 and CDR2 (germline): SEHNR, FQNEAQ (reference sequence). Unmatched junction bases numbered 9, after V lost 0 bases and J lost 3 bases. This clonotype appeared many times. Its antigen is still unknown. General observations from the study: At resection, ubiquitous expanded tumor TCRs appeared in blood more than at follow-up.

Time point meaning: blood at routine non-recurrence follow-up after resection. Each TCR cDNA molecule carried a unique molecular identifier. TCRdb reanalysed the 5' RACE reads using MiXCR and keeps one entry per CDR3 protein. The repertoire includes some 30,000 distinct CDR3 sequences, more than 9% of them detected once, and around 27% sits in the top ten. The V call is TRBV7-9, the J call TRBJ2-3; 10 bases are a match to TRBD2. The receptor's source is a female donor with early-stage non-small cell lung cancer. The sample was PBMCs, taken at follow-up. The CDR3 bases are TGTGCCAGCAGCTTAGCCCCACCTTTAGCGGGGGGTACAGATACGCAGTATTTT. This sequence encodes CASSLAPPLAGGTDTQYF.